The 2 T cell receptor beta chains given below trace back to one sample, sequenced in a study of T cells in Graves' hyperthyroidism and ophthalmopathy. RNA transcripts served as the template for amplifying TCR beta CDR3 regions. First-round RT-PCR with HTBI primers amplified the TCR CDR3 region. MiXCR, applied by TCRdb to the multiplex PCR reads, yields one record per CDR3 protein. The sample lists approximately 600,000 distinct CDR3 sequences, less than 25% occurring once. The sample comprised blood. The origin of the receptors is a man aged 25 to 40 with Graves' ophthalmopathy.

This clonotype has more than one count but fewer than ten. This chain uses TRBV3-1 with TRBJ2-5, with TRBD2 identical over 10 bases. From germline, CDR1 is LGHDT and CDR2 YNNKEL (reference sequence). V gave up 0 bases and J gave up 2 bases; unmatched junction bases: 6. The CDR3 length is 17 residues. CDR3 sequence reads: CASSQDLLAGWQETQYF. CDR3 bases: TGTGCCAGCAGCCAAGATCTACTAGCGGGATGGCAAGAGACCCAGTACTTC.

Many counts were recorded for this clonotype. This chain connects TRBV20-1 to TRBJ2-7; D might be TRBD1 or TRBD2, each matching 5 bases. In germline, CDR1 is DFQATT, CDR2 SNEGSKA (reference sequence). V dropped 7 bases and J dropped 5 bases, with 15 bases sitting between them. This CDR3 has 12 amino acids. The CDR3 bases are TGCAGTGTCGGGACGGGATGGGACGAGCAGTACTTC. Its protein is CSVGTGWDEQYF.